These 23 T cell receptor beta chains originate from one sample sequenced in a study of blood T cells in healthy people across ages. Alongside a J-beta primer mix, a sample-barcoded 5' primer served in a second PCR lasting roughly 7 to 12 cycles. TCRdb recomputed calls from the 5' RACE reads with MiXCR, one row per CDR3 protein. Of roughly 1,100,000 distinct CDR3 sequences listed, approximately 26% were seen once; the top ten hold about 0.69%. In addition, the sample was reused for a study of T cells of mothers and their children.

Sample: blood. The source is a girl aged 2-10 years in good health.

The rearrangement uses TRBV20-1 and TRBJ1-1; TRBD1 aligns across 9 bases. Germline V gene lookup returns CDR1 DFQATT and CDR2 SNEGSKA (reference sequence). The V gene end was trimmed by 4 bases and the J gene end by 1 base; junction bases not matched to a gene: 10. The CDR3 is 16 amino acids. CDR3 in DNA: TGCAGTGCTAACCGGGACAGGGTTGCTTGGAACACTGAAGCTTTCTTT. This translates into CSANRDRVAWNTEAFF.

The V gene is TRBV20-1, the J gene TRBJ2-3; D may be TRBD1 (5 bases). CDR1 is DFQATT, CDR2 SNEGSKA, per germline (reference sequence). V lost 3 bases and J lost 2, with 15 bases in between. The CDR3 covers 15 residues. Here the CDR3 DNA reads TGCAGTGCTAGTTCAACAGGATTTACCACAGATACGCAGTATTTT. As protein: CSASSTGFTTDTQYF.

The CDR3 region is CASSYRDKYTGELFF. For the CDR3, the DNA is TGTGCCAGCAGTTACCGGGACAAATACACCGGGGAGCTGTTTTTT. This chain joins TRBV6-7 and TRBJ2-2, with D possibly matching TRBD1 (6 bases). TRBV6-7 is assigned to the ORF class and has an uncertain function. V lost 2 bases, J lost 3 bases, and 10 bases lay in between. This CDR3 is built from 15 residues.

The CDR3 is CASSHRAGHGETQYF. CDR3 sequence (DNA): TGTGCCAGCAGCCATAGAGCAGGGCACGGGGAGACCCAGTACTTC. The chain carries TRBV11-3 and TRBJ2-5, with a tentative D call TRBD1 (5 bases). The CDR3 spans 15 residues. Germline V gives CDR1 SGHNT, CDR2 YENEEA. V was shortened by 5 bases and J by 5 bases, with 18 bases between the two germline ends.

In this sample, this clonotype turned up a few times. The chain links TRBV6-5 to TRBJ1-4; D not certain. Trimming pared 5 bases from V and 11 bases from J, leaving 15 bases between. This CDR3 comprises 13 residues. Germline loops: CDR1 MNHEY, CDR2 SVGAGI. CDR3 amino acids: CASSRGAMRKLFF. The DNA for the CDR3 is TGTGCCAGCAGTCGTGGCGCTATGAGGAAACTGTTTTTT.

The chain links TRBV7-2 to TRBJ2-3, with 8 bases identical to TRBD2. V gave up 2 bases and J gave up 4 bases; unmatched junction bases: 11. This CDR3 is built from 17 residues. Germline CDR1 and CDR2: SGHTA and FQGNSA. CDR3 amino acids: CASSLKAGVGSADTQYF. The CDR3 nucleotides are TGTGCCAGCAGCTTAAAAGCGGGAGTAGGTAGCGCAGATACGCAGTATTTT.

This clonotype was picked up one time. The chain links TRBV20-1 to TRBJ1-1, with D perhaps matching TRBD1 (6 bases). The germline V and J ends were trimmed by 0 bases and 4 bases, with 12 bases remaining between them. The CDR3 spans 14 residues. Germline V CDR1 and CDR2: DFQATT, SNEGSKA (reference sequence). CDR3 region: CSARDVLGGTEAFF. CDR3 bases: TGCAGTGCTAGAGACGTGCTAGGGGGCACTGAAGCTTTCTTT.

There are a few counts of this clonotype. CDR3 residues: CASSHLGANVLTF. DNA of the CDR3: TGTGCCAGCAGCCACCTAGGGGCCAACGTCCTGACTTTC. V and J are TRBV12-3 or TRBV12-4 and TRBJ2-6; no firm D call. This CDR3 region has 13 residues. V lost 6 bases, J lost 4 bases, and 7 bases lay in between.

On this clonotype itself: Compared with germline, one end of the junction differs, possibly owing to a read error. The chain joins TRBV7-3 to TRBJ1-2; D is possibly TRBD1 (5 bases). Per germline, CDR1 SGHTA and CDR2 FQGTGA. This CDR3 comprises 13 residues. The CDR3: CASSLTGQGGYTF. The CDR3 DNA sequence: TGCGCCAGCAGCTTAACGGGCCAGGGTGGCTACACCTTC.

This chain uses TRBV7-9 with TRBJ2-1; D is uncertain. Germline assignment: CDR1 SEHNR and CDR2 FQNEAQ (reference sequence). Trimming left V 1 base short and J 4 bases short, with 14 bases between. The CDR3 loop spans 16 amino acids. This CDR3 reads CASSLESGPAYNEQFF. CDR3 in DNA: TGTGCCAGCAGCTTAGAGAGTGGTCCCGCATACAATGAGCAGTTCTTC.

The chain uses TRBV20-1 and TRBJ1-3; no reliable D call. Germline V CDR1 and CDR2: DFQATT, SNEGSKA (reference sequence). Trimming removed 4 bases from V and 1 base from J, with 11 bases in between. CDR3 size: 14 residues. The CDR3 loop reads CSAMGGSSGNTIYF. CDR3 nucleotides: TGCAGTGCTATGGGAGGGTCTTCTGGAAACACCATATATTTT.

The CDR3: CASSLALGQGETQYF. The CDR3 nucleotides are TGTGCCAGCAGCTTAGCCCTGGGACAGGGGGAGACCCAGTACTTC. The chain carries TRBV11-1 and TRBJ2-5; 10 bases match TRBD1. The CDR3 has 15 amino acids. Germline V gene sequence: CDR1 SGHAT, CDR2 FQDESV (reference sequence). With V trimmed by 0 bases and J by 5 bases, 3 bases remained unmatched.

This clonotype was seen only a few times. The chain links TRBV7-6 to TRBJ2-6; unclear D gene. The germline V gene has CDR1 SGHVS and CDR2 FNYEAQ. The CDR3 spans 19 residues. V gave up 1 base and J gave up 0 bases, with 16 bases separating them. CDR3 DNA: TGTGCCAGCAGCTTAGGTCAGGCCCTAATGGGCTCTGGGGCCAACGTCCTGACTTTC. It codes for CASSLGQALMGSGANVLTF. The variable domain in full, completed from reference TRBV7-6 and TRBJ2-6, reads GAGVSQSPRYKVTKRGQDVALRCDPISGHVSLYWYRQALGQGPEFLTYFNYEAQQDKSGLPNDRFSAERPEGSISTLTIQRTEQRDSAMYRCASSLGQALMGSGANVLTFGAGSRLTVL.

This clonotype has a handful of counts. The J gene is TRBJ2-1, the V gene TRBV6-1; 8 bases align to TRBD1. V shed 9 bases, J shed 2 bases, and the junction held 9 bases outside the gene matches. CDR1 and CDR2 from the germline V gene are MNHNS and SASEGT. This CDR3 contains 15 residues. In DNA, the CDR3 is TGTGCCAGTGGCACCGGGACAGGCACCTACAATGAGCAGTTCTTC. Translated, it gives CASGTGTGTYNEQFF.

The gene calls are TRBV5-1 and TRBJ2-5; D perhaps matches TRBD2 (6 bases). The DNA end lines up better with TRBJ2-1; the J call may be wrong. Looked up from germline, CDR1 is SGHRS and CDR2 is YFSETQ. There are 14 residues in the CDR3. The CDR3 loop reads CASKVMEGSGEQFF. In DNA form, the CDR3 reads TGCGCCAGCAAGGTCATGGAGGGTTCGGGAGAGCAGTTCTTC.

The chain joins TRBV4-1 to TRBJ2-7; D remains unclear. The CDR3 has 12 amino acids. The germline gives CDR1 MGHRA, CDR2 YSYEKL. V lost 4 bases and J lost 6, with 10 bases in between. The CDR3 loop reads CASSPNSREQYF. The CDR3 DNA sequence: TGCGCCAGCAGCCCCAATAGTCGCGAGCAGTACTTC.

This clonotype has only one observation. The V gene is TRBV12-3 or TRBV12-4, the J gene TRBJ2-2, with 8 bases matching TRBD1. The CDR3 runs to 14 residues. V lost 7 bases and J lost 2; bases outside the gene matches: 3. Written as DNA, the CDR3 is TGTGCCAGCAACGACAGGGGTAACACCGGGGAGCTGTTTTTT. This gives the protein CASNDRGNTGELFF.

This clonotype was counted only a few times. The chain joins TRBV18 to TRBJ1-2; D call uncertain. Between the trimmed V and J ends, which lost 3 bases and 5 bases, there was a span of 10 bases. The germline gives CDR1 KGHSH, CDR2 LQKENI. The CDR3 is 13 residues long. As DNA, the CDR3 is TGTGCCAGCTCACCCGATCGCCTTTATGGCTACACCTTC. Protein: CASSPDRLYGYTF.

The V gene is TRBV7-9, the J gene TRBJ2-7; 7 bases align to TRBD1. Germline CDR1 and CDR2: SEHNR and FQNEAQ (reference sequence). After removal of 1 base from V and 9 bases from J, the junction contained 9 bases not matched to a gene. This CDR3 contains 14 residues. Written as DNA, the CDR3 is TGTGCCAGCAGCTTAGGGAGGACAGGAGCCGGGCAGTACTTC. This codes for CASSLGRTGAGQYF. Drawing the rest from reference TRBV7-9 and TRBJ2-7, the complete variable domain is DTGVSQNPRHKITKRGQNVTFRCDPISEHNRLYWYRQTLGQGPEFLTYFQNEAQLEKSRLLSDRFSAERPKGSFSTLEIQRTEQGDSAMYLCASSLGRTGAGQYFGPGTRLTVT.

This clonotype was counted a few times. CDR3 sequence reads: CASSSSGRDYTDTQYF. The CDR3 DNA is TGTGCCAGCAGCTCGAGCGGGAGGGACTACACAGATACGCAGTATTTT. J is TRBJ2-3 and V is TRBV7-9, with 10 bases fitting TRBD2. V was clipped by 4 bases and J by 2 bases; unmatched bases: 6. The CDR3 consists of 16 residues. Germline lookup yields CDR1 SEHNR and CDR2 FQNEAQ (reference sequence). Drawing the rest from reference TRBV7-9 and TRBJ2-3, the complete variable domain is DTGVSQNPRHKITKRGQNVTFRCDPISEHNRLYWYRQTLGQGPEFLTYFQNEAQLEKSRLLSDRFSAERPKGSFSTLEIQRTEQGDSAMYLCASSSSGRDYTDTQYFGPGTRLTVL.

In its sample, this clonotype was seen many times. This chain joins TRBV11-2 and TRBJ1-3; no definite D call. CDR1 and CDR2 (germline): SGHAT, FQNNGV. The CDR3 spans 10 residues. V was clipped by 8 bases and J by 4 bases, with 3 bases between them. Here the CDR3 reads CASGGNTIYF. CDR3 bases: TGTGCCAGCGGGGGAAACACCATATATTTT.

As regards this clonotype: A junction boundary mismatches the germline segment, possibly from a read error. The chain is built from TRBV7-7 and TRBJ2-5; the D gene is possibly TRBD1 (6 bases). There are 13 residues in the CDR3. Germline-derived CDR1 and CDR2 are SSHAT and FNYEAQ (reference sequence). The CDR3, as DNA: TGTGCTAGCAGCCGGGACACTCGAGAGACCCAGTACTTC. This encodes CASSRDTRETQYF. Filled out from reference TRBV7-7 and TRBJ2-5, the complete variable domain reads GAGVSQSPRYKVTKRGQDVTLRCDPISSHATLYWYQQALGQGPEFLTYFNYEAQPDKSGLPSDRFSAERPEGSISTLTIQRTEQRDSAMYRCASSRDTRETQYFGPGTRLLVL.

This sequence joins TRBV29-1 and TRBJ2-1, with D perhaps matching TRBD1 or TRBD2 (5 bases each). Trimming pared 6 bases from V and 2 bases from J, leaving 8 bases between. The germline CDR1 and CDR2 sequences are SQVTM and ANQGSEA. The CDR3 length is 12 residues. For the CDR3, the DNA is TGCAGCGTCCAGGGAGCCTACAATGAGCAGTTCTTC. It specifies CSVQGAYNEQFF.